This paragraph covers one T cell receptor beta chain sequence. This sample stems from a study of radiation and T cells in renal cell carcinoma. Profiling relied on immunoSEQ multiplex PCR, and the TCRdb table lists in-frame clones only, not all of them. The repertoire consists of about 150,000 clones, with around nine tenths occurring once and the leading ten covering less than 20%. This sample's time point: blood 4 weeks post-SBRT, at nephrectomy. The treatment is: 15 Gy SBRT to primary tumor, nephrectomy 4 weeks later. The patient's renal cell carcinoma had clear cell pathology. Germline values: CDR1 MDHEN, CDR2 SYDVKM. The V and J ends lost 7 bases and 6 bases respectively, with 19 bases between them. There are 15 residues in the CDR3.

The chain links TRBV28 to TRBJ1-3; possible D gene TRBD1, 5 bases. The sequence was collected from a woman aged 45-60 years with renal cell carcinoma. This sample comprised blood, obtained from a patient whose treatment included radiotherapy and nephrectomy. The CDR3 coding sequence is TGTGCCAGCACCGCGTCGGCCCTGGGGGAAAACACCATATATTTT. It codes for CASTASALGENTIYF.